The T cell receptor beta chain described here comes from a study of Graves' ophthalmopathy and Graves' hyperthyroidism. RNA transcripts provided the template for amplifying TCR beta CDR3 regions. Following a first-round RT-PCR that used HTBI primers, a second-round multiplex PCR was carried out. From the multiplex PCR reads, TCRdb called clonotypes with MiXCR, one entry per CDR3 protein. The top ten hold over 8.5% of the sample, which has about 1.1 million distinct CDR3 sequences, 35% to 45% seen once. This clonotype came up many times. Physicians reached a diagnosis by relying on clinical symptoms, serum thyroxine, TRAb, thyroid ultrasound and orbital computed tomography. Unmatched junction bases numbered 7, after V lost 0 bases and J lost 5 bases. CDR1 is ENHRY and CDR2 is SYGVKD in the germline V gene. The length of the CDR3 is 15 residues.

The sequenced sample was peripheral blood or thyroid tissue (not recorded which). The receptor comes from an adult man with Graves' hyperthyroidism. This rearrangement joins TRBV10-3 to TRBJ2-7; 7 positions match TRBD1. The CDR3 nucleotides are TGTGCCATCAGTGAGTCTACAGGGGCAGGAGACGAGCAGTACTTC. Translation gives CAISESTGAGDEQYF.